The clone carrying this TCR beta chain was recorded a few times. Its antigen is currently unknown. It was with 60 Vbeta and 13 Jbeta primers that the PCR ran. Here immunoSEQ multiplex PCR was the method, and the copy in TCRdb shows in-frame clones only, minus some. The data contain fewer than 250,000 clones, around 80% of them singletons. This CDR3 contains 14 residues. V was shortened by 7 bases and J by 1 base, with 10 bases between the two germline ends. Germline V lookup: CDR1 MRHNA, CDR2 SNTAGT. The entry originates in a study of cytomegalovirus exposure and HLA in healthy donors. Study-level findings and limits: Analyzed later, most CMV-associated TCR beta chains appeared HLA-restricted. In a later analysis, a genetic analysis reported fewer productive-TCR N-insertions in an Asian-associated ancestry cluster than the cohort average. Cytomegalovirus-associated TCR beta chains were listed, numbering 150 to 200.

The rearrangement joins TRBV6-4 to TRBJ2-2; maybe TRBD2 (6 bases). This receptor was identified in a man in his forties in good health and CMV-seropositive. The sample taken for sequencing was PBMCs. CDR3 amino acids: CASMAGKNTGELFF. CDR3 nucleotides: TGTGCCAGCATGGCGGGGAAGAACACCGGGGAGCTGTTTTTT.